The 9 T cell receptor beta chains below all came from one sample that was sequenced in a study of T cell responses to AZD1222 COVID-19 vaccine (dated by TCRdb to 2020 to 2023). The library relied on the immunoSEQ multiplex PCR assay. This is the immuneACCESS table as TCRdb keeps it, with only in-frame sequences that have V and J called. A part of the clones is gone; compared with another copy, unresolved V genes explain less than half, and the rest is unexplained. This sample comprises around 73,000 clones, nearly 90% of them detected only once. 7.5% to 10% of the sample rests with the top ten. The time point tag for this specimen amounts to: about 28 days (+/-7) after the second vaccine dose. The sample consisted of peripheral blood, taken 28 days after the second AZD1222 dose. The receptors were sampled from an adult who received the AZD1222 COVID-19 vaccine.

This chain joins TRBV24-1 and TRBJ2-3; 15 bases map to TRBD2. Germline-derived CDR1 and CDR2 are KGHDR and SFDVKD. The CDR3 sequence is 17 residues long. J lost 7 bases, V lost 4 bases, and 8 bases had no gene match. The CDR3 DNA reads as TGTGCCACCAGTGACCCTGGGACTAGCGGGGGGTGGAATACGCAGTATTTT. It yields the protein CATSDPGTSGGWNTQYF.

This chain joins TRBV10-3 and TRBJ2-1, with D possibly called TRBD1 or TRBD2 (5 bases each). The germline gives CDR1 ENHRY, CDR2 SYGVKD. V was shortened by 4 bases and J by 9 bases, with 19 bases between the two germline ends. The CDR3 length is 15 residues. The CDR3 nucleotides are TGTGCCATCAGTGTAAAGGGACGTGGTACAGGTGAGCAGTTCTTC. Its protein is CAISVKGRGTGEQFF.

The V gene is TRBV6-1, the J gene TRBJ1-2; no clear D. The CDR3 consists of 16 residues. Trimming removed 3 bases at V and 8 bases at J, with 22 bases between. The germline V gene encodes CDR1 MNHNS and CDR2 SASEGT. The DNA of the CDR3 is TGTGCCAGCAGTGAGGGGTACGGAGTATTTTTATCCGGCTACACCTTC. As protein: CASSEGYGVFLSGYTF.

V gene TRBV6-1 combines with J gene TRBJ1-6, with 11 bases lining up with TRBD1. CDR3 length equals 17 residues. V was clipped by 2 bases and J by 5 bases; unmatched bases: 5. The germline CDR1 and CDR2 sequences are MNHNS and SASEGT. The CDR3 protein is CASSEFGQGANNSPLHF. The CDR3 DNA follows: TGTGCCAGCAGTGAATTCGGACAGGGGGCGAATAATTCACCCCTCCACTTT.

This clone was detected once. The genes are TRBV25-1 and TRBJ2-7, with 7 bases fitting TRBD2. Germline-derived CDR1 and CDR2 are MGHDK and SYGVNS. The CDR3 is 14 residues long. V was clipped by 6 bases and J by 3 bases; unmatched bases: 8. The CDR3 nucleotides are TGTGCCAGCAGCTCCGCGGGGGAGTTCTACGAGCAGTACTTC. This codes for CASSSAGEFYEQYF.

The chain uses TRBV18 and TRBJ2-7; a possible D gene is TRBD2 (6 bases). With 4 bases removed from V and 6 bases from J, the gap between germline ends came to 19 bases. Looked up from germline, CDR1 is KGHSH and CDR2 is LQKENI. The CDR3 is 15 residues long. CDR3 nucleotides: TGTGCCAGCTCACGGTCACAAGGGAGGCCTACCGAGCAGTACTTC. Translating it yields CASSRSQGRPTEQYF.

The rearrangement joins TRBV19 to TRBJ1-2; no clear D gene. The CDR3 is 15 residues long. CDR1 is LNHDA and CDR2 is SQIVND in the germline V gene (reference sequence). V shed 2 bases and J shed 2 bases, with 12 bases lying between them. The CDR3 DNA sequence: TGTGCCAGTAGTATAAGGGCCCGGGTGAACTATGGCTACACCTTC. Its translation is CASSIRARVNYGYTF.

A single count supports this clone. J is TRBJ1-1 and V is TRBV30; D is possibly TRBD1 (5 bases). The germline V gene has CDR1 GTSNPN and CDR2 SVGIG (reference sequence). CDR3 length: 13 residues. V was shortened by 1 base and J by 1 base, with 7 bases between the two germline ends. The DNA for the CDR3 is TGTGCCTGGAGTGATGGGGCGAACACTGAAGCTTTCTTT. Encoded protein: CAWSDGANTEAFF. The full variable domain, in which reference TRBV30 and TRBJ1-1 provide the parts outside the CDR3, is SQTIHQWPATLVQPVGSPLSLECTVEGTSNPNLYWYRQAAGRGLQLLFYSVGIGQISSEVPQNLSASRPQDRQFILSSKKLLLSDSGFYLCAWSDGANTEAFFGQGTRLTVV.

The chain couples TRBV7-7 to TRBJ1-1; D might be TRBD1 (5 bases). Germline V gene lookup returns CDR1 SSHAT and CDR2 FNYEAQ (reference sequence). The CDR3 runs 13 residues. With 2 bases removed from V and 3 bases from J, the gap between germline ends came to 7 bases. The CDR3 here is CASSLTGDTEAFF. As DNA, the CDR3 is TGTGCCAGCAGCTTAACGGGGGACACTGAAGCTTTCTTT. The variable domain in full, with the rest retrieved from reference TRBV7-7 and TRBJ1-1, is GAGVSQSPRYKVTKRGQDVTLRCDPISSHATLYWYQQALGQGPEFLTYFNYEAQPDKSGLPSDRFSAERPEGSISTLTIQRTEQRDSAMYRCASSLTGDTEAFFGQGTRLTVV.